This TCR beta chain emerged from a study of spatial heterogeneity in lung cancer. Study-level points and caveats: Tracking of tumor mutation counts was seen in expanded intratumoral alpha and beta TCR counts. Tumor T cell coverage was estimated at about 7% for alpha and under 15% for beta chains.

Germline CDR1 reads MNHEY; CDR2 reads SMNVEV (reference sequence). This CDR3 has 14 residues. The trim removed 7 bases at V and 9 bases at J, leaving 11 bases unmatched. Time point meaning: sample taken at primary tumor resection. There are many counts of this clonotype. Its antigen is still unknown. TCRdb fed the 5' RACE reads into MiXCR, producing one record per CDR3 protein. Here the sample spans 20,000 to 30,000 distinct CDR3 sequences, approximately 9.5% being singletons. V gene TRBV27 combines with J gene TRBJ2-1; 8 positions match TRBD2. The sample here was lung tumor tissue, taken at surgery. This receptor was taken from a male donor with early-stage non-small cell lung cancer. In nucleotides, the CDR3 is TGTGCCAGCAAGTACGGGAGGGCCCTGGGTGAGCAGTTCTTC. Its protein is CASKYGRALGEQFF.